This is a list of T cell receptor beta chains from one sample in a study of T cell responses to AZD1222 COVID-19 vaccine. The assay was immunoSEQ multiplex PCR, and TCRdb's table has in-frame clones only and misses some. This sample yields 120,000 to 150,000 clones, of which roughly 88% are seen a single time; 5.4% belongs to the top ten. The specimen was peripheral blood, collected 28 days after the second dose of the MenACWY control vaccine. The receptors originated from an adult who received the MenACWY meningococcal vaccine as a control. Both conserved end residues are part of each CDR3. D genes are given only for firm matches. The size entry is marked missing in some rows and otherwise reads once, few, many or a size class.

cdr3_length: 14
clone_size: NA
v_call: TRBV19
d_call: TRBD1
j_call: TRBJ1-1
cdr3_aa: CASSTTGYATEAFF
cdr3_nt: TGTGCCAGTAGTACGACAGGGTACGCCACTGAAGCTTTCTTT

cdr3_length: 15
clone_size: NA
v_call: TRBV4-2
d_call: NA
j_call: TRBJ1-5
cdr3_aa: CASSLEVGGNQPQHF
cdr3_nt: TGTGCCAGCAGCCTCGAAGTGGGGGGCAATCAGCCCCAGCATTTT

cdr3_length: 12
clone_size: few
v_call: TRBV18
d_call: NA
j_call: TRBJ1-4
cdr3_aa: CASSTGTEKLFF
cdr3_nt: TGTGCCAGCTCAACAGGGACAGAAAAACTGTTTTTT

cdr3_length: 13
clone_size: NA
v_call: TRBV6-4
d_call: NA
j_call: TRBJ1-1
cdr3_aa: CASSEQRNTEAFF
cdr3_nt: TGTGCCAGCAGTGAGCAGAGGAACACTGAAGCTTTCTTT

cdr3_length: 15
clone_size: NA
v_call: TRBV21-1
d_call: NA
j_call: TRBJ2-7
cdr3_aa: CASSKGKAGFYEQYF
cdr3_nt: TGTGCCAGCAGCAAAGGAAAGGCAGGTTTCTACGAGCAGTACTTC

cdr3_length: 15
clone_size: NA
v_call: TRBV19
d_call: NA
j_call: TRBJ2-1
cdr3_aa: CASSITLAGGHEQFF
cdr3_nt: TGTGCCAGTAGTATAACACTAGCCGGGGGTCATGAGCAGTTCTTC

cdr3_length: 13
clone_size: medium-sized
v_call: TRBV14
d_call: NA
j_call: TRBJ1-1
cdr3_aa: CASSAGRYTEAFF
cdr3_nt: TGTGCCAGCAGCGCTGGACGGTACACTGAAGCTTTCTTT

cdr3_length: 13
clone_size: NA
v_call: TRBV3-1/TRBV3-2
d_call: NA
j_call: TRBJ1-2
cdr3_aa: CASSQRTGNGYTF
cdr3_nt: TGTGCCAGCAGCCAAAGAACAGGAAATGGCTACACCTTC

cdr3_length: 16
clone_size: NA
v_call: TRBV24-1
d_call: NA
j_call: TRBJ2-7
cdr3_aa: CATSDQRPGVREEQYF
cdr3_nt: TGTGCCACCAGTGATCAGAGACCAGGGGTTCGGGAAGAGCAGTACTTC

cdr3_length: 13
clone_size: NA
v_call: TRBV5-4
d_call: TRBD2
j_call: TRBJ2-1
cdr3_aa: CASSLTSGNEQFF
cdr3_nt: TGTGCCAGCAGCTTGACTAGCGGGAATGAGCAGTTCTTC

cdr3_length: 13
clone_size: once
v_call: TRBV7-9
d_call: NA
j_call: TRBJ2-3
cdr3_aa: CASSLVGADTQYF
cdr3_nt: TGTGCCAGCAGCTTAGTGGGGGCAGATACGCAGTATTTT

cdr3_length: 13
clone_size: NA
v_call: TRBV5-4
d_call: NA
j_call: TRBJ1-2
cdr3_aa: CASSSTSNYGYTF
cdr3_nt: TGTGCCAGCAGCTCTACCTCGAACTATGGCTACACCTTC

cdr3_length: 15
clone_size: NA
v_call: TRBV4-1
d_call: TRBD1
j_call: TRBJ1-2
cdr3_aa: CASSHAGTGIYGYTF
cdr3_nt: TGCGCCAGCAGCCATGCCGGGACAGGGATATATGGCTACACCTTC

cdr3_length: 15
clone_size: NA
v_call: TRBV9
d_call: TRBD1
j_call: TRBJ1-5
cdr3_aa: CASSASWDRIQPQHF
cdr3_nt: TGTGCCAGCAGCGCCTCGTGGGACAGGATCCAGCCCCAGCATTTT

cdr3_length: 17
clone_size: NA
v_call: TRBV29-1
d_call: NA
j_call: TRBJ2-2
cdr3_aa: CSVTHEGPGYNTGELFF
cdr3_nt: TGCAGCGTTACCCACGAGGGGCCCGGGTATAACACCGGGGAGCTGTTTTTT

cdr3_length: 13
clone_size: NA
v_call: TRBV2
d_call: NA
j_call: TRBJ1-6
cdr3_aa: CASRLGYNSPLHF
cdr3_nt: TGTGCCAGCCGTCTCGGGTATAATTCACCCCTCCACTTT

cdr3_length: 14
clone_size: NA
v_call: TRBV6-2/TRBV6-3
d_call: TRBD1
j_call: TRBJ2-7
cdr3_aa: CASSRRTGGDEQYF
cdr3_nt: TGTGCCAGCAGCCGTCGGACAGGGGGAGACGAGCAGTACTTC

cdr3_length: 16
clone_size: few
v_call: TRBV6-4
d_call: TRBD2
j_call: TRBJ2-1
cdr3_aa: CASSDSPSGRAGEQFF
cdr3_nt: TGTGCCAGCAGTGACTCACCTAGCGGGAGGGCCGGAGAGCAGTTCTTC

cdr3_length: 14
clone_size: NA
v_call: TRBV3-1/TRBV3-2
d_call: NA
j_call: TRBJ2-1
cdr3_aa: CASSQEPRANEQFF
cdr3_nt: TGTGCCAGCAGCCAAGAACCCAGGGCCAATGAGCAGTTCTTC

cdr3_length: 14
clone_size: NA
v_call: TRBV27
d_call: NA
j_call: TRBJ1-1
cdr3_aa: CASSSWGLGTEAFF
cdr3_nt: TGTGCCAGCAGTTCCTGGGGGTTAGGCACTGAAGCTTTCTTT